Here is one T cell receptor (beta chain) with its context. What it recognizes is unknown. Germline V gene sequence: CDR1 MGHRA, CDR2 YSYEKL. V was pared by 0 bases and J by 0 bases, with 13 bases between. The CDR3 runs 17 residues. As the sequencing template, cDNA was produced by extracting RNA and reverse transcribing it. The repertoire was sequenced with immunoSEQ multiplex PCR; TCRdb's copy has only in-frame clones and lacks some. The table shows about 150,000 clones, with roughly 50% occurring only once. This entry is derived from a study of CD8+ T cells in alopecia areata. The overall study: Tofacitinib administration to treated patients was oral, at 5 to 10 mg twice daily. General study points: Scalp sequencing also captures normal skin's resident alphabeta T cells.

The chain links TRBV4-1 to TRBJ2-3; tentatively, D is TRBD2 (5 bases). Sequenced sample: CD4+ T cells sorted from blood. The TCR comes from a human donor with alopecia areata. The CDR3 coding sequence is TGCGCCAGCAGCCAAGATTGGGTAGCGACTAGCACAGATACGCAGTATTTT. Its translation is CASSQDWVATSTDTQYF.